The entry below describes one T cell receptor beta chain. Its specificity is unknown. This sample is part of a study of T cell responses to AZD1222 COVID-19 vaccine. The repertoire was sequenced with immunoSEQ multiplex PCR; TCRdb's copy has only in-frame clones and lacks some. Here the sample spans 130,000 or so clones, approximately 86% being singletons. Study-wide results and caveats: Vaccine-related CD4 TCRs covered spike, predominating at 160-218 and 743-854.

The TCR originated in an adult who received the AZD1222 COVID-19 vaccine. Material: peripheral blood, obtained 28 days after the second AZD1222 dose.

This chain's CDR3 is CASSTSGTYNSPLHF. Written as DNA, the CDR3 is TGTGCCAGCAGCACCTCCGGGACCTATAATTCACCCCTCCACTTT. The chain joins TRBV11-2 to TRBJ1-6; no reliable D call. Germline assignment: CDR1 SGHAT and CDR2 FQNNGV. Trimming took off 5 bases at V and 2 bases at J, with 10 bases between the two ends. The CDR3 covers 15 residues.